The clone carrying this TCR beta chain was seen only once. A single record per CDR3 protein comes from TCRdb applying MiXCR to the RT-PCR reads. The sample lists more than 600,000 distinct CDR3 sequences, 12% to 15% seen once, with 3.6% in the top ten. Looked up from germline, CDR1 is MNHNS and CDR2 is SASEGT. The CDR3 length is 13 residues. V was clipped by 6 bases and J by 9 bases, with 15 bases between them. The specimen was memory CD4+ T cells from blood. J is TRBJ1-5 and V is TRBV6-1; D is possibly TRBD1 (5 bases). The sequence was obtained from a female donor in good health, serving as a healthy control. CDR3 region: CASRSRDSRPQHF. The CDR3 nucleotides read TGTGCCAGCAGATCCAGGGACTCTAGGCCCCAGCATTTT.